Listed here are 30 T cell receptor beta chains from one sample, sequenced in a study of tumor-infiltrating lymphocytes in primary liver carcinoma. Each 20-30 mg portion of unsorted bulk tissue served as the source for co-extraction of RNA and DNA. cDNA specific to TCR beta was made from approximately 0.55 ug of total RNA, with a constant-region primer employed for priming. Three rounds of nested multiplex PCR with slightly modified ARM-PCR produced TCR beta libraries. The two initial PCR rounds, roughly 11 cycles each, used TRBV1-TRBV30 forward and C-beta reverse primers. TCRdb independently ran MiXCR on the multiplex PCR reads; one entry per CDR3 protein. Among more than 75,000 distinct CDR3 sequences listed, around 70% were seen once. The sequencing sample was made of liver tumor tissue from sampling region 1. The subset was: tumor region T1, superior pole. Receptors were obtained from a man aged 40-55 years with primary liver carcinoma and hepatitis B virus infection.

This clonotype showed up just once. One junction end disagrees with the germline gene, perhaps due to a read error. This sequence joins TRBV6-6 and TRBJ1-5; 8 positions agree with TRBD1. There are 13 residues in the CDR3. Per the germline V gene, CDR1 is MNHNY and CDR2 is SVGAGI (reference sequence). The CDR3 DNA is TGTGCCAACAGTCCAGGGGGCGGACAGCCCCGGCATTTT. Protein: CANSPGGGQPRHF.

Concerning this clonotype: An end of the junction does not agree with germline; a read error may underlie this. This CDR3 reads CASCASETQYF. The CDR3 nucleotides read TGTGCCAGCTGTGCATCGGAGACCCAGTATTTC. V is TRBV6-1 and J is TRBJ2-5; D uncertain. This CDR3 has 11 amino acids. Germline loops: CDR1 MNHNS, CDR2 SASEGT.

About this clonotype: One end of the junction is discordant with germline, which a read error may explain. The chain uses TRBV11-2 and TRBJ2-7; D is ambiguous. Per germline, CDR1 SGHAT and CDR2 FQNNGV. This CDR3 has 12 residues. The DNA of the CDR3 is TGTGCCAGCAGCCCAGCCTCCTGCGAGCACTACTTC. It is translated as CASSPASCEHYF.

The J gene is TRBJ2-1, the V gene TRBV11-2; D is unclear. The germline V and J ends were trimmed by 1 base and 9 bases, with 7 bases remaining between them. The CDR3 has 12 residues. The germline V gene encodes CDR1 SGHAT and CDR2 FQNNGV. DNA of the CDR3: TGTGCCAGCAGCTTAGTTGGTATTGAGCAGTTCTTC. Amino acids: CASSLVGIEQFF.

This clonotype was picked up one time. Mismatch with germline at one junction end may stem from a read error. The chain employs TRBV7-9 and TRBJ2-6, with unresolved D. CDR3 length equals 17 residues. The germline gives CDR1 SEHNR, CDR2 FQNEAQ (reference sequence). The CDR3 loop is CASCLDNSSSGANVLTF. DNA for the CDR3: TGTGCCAGCTGCTTAGACAATTCTAGCTCTGGGGCCAACGTCCTGACTTTC.

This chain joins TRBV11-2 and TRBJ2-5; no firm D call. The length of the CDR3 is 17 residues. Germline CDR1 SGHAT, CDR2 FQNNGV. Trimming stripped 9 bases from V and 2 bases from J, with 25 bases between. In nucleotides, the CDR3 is TGTGCCAGTACCTTAGTCAGTGGGAACAGTCGGCAAGAGACCCAGTACTTC. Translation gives CASTLVSGNSRQETQYF.

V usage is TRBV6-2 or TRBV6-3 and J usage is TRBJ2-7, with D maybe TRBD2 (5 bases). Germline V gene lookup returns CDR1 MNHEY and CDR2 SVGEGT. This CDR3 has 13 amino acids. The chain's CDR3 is CISSYGDSYEQYF. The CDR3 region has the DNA TGTATCAGCAGTTACGGGGATAGCTACGAGCAGTACTTC.

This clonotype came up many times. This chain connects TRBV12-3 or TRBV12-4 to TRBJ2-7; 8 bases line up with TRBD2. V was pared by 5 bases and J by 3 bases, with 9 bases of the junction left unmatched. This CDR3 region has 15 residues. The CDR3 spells CASSPEAGVVYEQYF. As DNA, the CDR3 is TGTGCCAGCAGTCCCGAAGCGGGAGTAGTCTACGAGCAGTACTTC.

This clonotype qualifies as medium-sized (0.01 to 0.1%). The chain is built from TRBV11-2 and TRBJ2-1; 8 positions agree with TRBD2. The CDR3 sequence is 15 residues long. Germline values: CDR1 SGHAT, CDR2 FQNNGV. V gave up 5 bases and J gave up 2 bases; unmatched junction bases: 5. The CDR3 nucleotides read TGTGCCAGCAGCCAAGGGACTAGTGCCTACAATGAGCAGTTCTTC. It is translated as CASSQGTSAYNEQFF.

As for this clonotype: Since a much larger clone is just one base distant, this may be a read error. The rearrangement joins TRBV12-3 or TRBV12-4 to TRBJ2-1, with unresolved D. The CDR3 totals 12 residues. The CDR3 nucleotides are TGTGTCAGCAGTTTATTAGGAGTTGAGCAGTTCTTC. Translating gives CVSSLLGVEQFF.

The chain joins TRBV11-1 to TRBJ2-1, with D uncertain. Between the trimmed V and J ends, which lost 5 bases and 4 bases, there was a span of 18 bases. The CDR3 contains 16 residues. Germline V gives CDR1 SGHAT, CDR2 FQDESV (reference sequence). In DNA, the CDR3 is TGTGCCAGCAGCCGCCTATCGGTAGGTGCGTACAATGAGCAGTTCTTC. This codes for CASSRLSVGAYNEQFF.

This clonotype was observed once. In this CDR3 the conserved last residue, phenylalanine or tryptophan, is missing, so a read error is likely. The CDR3, as DNA: TGTGCCAGCAGCTACTCGAGAGCGGACTACGAGCAGTACATC. As protein: CASSYSRADYEQYI. J is TRBJ2-7 and V is TRBV6-6; a weak D match, TRBD2 (5 bases). CDR3 length: 14 residues. The V gene's germline CDR1 is MNHNY and CDR2 SVGAGI (reference sequence).

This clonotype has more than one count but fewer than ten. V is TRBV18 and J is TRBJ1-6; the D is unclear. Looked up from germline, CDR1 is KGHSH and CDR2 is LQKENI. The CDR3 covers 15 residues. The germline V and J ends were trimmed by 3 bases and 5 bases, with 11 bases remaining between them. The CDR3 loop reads CASSPRAADNSPLHF. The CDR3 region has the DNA TGTGCCAGCTCACCGCGGGCAGCGGATAATTCACCCCTCCACTTT.

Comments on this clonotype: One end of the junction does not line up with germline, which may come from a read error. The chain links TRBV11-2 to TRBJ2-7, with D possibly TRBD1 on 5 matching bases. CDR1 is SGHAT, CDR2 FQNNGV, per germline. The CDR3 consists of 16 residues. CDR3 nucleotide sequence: TGTGCCGGCAGCTTAGATTGGGTTGGAGCAGGGTACGAGCGGTACTTC. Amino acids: CAGSLDWVGAGYERYF. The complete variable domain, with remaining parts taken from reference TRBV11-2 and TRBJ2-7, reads EAGVAQSPRYKIIEKRQSVAFWCNPISGHATLYWYQQILGQGPKLLIQFQNNGVVDDSQLPKDRFSAERLKGVDSTLKIQPAKLEDSAVYLCAGSLDWVGAGYERYFGPGTRLTVT.

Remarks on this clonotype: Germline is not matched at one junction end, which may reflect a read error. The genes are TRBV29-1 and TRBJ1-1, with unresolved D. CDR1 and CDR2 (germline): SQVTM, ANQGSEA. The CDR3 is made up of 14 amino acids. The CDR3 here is CNVEVGEGNTEAFF. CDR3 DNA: TGCAACGTTGAAGTAGGAGAGGGCAACACTGAAGCTTTCTTT. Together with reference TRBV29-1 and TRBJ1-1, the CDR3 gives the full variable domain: SAVISQKPSRDICQRGTSLTIQCQVDSQVTMMFWYRQQPGQSLTLIATANQGSEATYESGFVIDKFPISRPNLTFSTLTVSNMSPEDSSIYLCNVEVGEGNTEAFFGQGTRLTVV.

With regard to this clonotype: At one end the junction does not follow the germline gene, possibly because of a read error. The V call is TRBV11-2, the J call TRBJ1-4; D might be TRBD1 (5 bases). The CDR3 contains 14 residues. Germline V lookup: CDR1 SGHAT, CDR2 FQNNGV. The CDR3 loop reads CASGLEVGDEKLFF. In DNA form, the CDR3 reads TGTGCTAGCGGCTTAGAGGTTGGGGACGAAAAGCTGTTTTTT. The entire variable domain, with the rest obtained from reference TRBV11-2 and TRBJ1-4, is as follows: EAGVAQSPRYKIIEKRQSVAFWCNPISGHATLYWYQQILGQGPKLLIQFQNNGVVDDSQLPKDRFSAERLKGVDSTLKIQPAKLEDSAVYLCASGLEVGDEKLFFGSGTQLSVL.

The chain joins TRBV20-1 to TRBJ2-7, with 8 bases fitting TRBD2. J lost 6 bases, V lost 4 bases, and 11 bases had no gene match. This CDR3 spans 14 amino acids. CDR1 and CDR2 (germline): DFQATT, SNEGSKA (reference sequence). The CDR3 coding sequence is TGCAGTGCTACTTCTAGCGGGTCCGCTACCGAGCAGTACTTC. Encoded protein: CSATSSGSATEQYF.

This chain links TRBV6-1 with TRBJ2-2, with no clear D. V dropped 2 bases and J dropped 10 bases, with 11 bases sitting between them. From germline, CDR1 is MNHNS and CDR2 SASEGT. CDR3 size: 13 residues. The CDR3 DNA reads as TGTGCCAGCAGTGAACACCGAGCAGTGGAGCTGTTTTTT. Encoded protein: CASSEHRAVELFF.

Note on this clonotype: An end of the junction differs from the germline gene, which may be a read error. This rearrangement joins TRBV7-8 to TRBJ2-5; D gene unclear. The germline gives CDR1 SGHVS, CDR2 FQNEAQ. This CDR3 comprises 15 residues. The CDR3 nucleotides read TGTGCCAGTAGCCCCCTCTACAGTACTCAAGAGCCCCAGTACTTC. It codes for CASSPLYSTQEPQYF.

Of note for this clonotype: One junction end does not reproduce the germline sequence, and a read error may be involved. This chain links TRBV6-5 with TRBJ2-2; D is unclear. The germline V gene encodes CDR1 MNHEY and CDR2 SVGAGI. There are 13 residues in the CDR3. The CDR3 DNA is TGTGCCAGCAACCCCCGGTACACCAGGGAGCTGTTTTTT. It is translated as CASNPRYTRELFF.

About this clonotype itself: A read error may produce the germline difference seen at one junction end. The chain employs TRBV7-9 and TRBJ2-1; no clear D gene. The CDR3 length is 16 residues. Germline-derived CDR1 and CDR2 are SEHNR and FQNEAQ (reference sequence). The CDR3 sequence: CASSSSGPQQWAGQFF. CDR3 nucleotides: TGTGCCAGCAGCTCTAGTGGGCCCCAGCAGTGGGCTGGGCAGTTTTTC.

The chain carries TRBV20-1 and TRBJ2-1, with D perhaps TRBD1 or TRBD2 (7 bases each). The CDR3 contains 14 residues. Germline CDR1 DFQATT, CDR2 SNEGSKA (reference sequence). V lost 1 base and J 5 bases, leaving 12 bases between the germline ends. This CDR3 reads CSARGQGGDNEQFF. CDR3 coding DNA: TGCAGTGCTAGAGGACAGGGAGGGGACAATGAGCAGTTCTTC.

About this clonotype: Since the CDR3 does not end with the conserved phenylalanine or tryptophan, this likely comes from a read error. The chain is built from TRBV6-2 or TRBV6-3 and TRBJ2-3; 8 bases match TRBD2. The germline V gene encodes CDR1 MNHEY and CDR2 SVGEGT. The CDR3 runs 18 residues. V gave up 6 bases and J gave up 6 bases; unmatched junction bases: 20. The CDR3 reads CASSRITGTSGGYDTQYY. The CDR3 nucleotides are TGTGCCAGCAGCCGTATCACCGGGACTAGTGGGGGTTATGATACGCAGTATTAT.

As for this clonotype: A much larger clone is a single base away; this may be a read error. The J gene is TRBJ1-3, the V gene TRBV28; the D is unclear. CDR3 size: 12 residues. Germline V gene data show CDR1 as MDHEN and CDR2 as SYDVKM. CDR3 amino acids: CATHGSGNTMYF. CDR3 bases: TGTGCCACCCACGGGTCTGGAAACACCATGTATTTT.

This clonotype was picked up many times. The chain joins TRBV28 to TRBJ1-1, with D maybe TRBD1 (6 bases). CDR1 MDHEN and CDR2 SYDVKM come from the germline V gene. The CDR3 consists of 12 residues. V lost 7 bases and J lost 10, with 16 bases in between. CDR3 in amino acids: CASTDRLRVAFF. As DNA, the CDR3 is TGTGCCAGCACCGACAGGTTAAGGGTAGCTTTCTTT.

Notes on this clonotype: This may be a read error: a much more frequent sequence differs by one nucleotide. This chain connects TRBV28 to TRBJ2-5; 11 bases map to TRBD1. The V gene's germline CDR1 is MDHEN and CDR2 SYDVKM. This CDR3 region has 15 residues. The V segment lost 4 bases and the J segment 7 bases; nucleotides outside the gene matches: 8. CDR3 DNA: TGTGCCAGCAGTTGGGGGGACAGGGGGAGAGTGACCCAGTACTTC. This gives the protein CASSWGDRGRVTQYF.

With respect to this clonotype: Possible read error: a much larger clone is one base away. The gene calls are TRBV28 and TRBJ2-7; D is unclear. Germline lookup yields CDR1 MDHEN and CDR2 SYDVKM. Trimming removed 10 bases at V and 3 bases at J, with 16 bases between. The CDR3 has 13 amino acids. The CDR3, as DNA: TGTGCCAACAGCCCACCGGGCCTCTACGAGCAGTACTTC. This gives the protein CANSPPGLYEQYF. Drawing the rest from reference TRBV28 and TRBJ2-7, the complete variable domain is DVKVTQSSRYLVKRTGEKVFLECVQDMDHENMFWYRQDPGLGLRLIYFSYDVKMKEKGDIPEGYSVSREKKERFSLILESASTNQTSMYLCANSPPGLYEQYFGPGTRLTVT.

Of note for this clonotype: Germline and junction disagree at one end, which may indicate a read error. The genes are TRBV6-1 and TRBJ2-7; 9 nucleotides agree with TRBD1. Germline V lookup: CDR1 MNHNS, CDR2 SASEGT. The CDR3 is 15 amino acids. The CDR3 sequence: CTSSEAPGQGYEQYF. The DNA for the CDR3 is TGTACCAGCAGCGAAGCGCCGGGACAGGGCTACGAGCAGTACTTC.

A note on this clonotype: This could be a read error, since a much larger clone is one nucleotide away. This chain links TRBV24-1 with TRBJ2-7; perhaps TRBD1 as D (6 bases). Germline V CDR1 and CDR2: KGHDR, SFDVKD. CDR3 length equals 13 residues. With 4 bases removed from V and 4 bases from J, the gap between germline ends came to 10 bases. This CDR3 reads CATSDSGQYEQYF. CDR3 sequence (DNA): TGTGCCACCAGTGACAGTGGACAGTACGAGCAGTACTTC.

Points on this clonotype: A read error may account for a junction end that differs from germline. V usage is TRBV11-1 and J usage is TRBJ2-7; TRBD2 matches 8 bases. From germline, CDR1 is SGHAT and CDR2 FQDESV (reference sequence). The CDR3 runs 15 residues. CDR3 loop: CASSQVAGISYKQYF. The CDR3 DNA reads TGTGCCAGCAGCCAGGTAGCGGGAATATCCTACAAGCAGTACTTC.